This TCR beta chain was identified in a study of Ad26.COV2.S vaccination and SARS-CoV-2 variants. Study summary: Into the muscle, Ad26.COV2.S was dosed once or twice, 56 days apart.

In regard to this clone: The antigen is not known.

General study findings and limits: It was reported that spike-specific CD8+ and CD4+ T cell responses were substantially broad after vaccination. Greater spike-specific TCR breadth was seen in vaccine recipients than in placebo recipients.

Noted treatment: 15 to 20 received Ad26.COV2.S at low or high dose, single or two shots; 5 received placebo; per-sample allocation not given. Samples came from day 63 after the first vaccine or placebo injection. Using immunoSEQ multiplex PCR, the repertoire was profiled, and TCRdb retains in-frame clones only, with some absent. The data show hundreds of thousands of clones, 70% to 90% seen once. The CDR3 runs 16 residues. Germline V gene lookup returns CDR1 MDHEN and CDR2 SYDVKM. Deletions cut 7 bases from V and 4 bases from J, with 20 bases between. This rearrangement joins TRBV28 to TRBJ1-5, with D maybe TRBD1 (6 bases). This TCR came from a person aged 18 to 59 who received the Ad26.COV2.S COVID-19 vaccine or a placebo. The sample here was peripheral blood, taken in a trial of Ad26.COV2.S vaccine versus placebo. CDR3 sequence (DNA): TGTGCCAGCACCGAGGGGGGGGTCCCTAAGAATCAGCCCCAGCATTTT. Amino acid sequence: CASTEGGVPKNQPQHF. The variable domain in full, with the rest retrieved from reference TRBV28 and TRBJ1-5, is DVKVTQSSRYLVKRTGEKVFLECVQDMDHENMFWYRQDPGLGLRLIYFSYDVKMKEKGDIPEGYSVSREKKERFSLILESASTNQTSMYLCASTEGGVPKNQPQHFGDGTRLSIL.